This entry lists 32 T cell receptor beta chains sequenced from one sample in a study of cytomegalovirus exposure and HLA in healthy donors. Use of 60 Vbeta and 13 Jbeta primers characterized the PCR. Repertoires were generated with immunoSEQ multiplex PCR, while TCRdb's copy carries only in-frame clones and drops some. Its listing shows some 110,000 clones. Material: PBMCs. These receptor sequences come from a man in his forties in good health and CMV-seropositive.

The chain has TRBV9 and TRBJ2-5; maybe TRBD1 (6 bases). Trimming took off 2 bases at V and 4 bases at J, with 12 bases between the two ends. The CDR3 has 14 amino acids. CDR1 is SGDLS, CDR2 YYNGEE, per germline. The CDR3 is CASSVAGAGETQYF. The DNA for the CDR3 is TGTGCCAGCAGCGTTGCAGGGGCGGGAGAGACCCAGTACTTC.

V and J are TRBV9 and TRBJ1-1, with D tentatively TRBD1 (5 bases). Germline V lookup: CDR1 SGDLS, CDR2 YYNGEE. This CDR3 contains 17 residues. The V and J ends lost 3 bases and 0 bases respectively, with 18 bases between them. DNA for the CDR3: TGTGCCAGCAGCGGCCGGGACTCCATATGGATGAACACTGAAGCTTTCTTT. Its protein is CASSGRDSIWMNTEAFF.

The chain couples TRBV7-9 to TRBJ1-1, with D possibly TRBD1 on 5 matching bases. The CDR3 length is 15 residues. The V end was cut by 2 bases, the J end by 3 bases, with 13 bases between. CDR1 and CDR2 from the germline V gene are SEHNR and FQNEAQ (reference sequence). CDR3 nucleotide sequence: TGTGCCAGCAGCTTATCTGGCGGAGGGGACACTGAAGCTTTCTTT. It translates to CASSLSGGGDTEAFF. The complete variable domain, with remaining parts taken from reference TRBV7-9 and TRBJ1-1, reads DTGVSQNPRHKITKRGQNVTFRCDPISEHNRLYWYRQTLGQGPEFLTYFQNEAQLEKSRLLSDRFSAERPKGSFSTLEIQRTEQGDSAMYLCASSLSGGGDTEAFFGQGTRLTVV.

The genes are TRBV19 and TRBJ2-6; D is undetermined. The CDR3 runs to 13 residues. Trimming pared 5 bases from V and 0 bases from J, leaving 2 bases between. Germline V gene lookup returns CDR1 LNHDA and CDR2 SQIVND (reference sequence). In DNA, the CDR3 is TGTGCCAGTAGTCTCTCTGGGGCCAACGTCCTGACTTTC. It specifies CASSLSGANVLTF.

The chain joins TRBV6-1 to TRBJ2-3; D ambiguous. V lost 2 bases and J lost 1, with 10 bases in between. Germline V CDR1 and CDR2: MNHNS, SASEGT. The CDR3 is 15 amino acids. CDR3 region: CASSESRGGTDTQYF. The CDR3 DNA reads as TGTGCCAGCAGTGAATCACGCGGAGGCACAGATACGCAGTATTTT.

The CDR3 DNA reads TGTGCCAGTAGTATGACAGGGTTTACTGAAGCTTTCTTT. Amino acids: CASSMTGFTEAFF. The chain employs TRBV19 and TRBJ1-1; 7 bases match TRBD1. With V trimmed by 3 bases and J by 5 bases, 3 bases remained unmatched. The CDR3 consists of 13 residues. Per the germline V gene, CDR1 is LNHDA and CDR2 is SQIVND (reference sequence).

The chain joins TRBV4-1 to TRBJ2-7, with TRBD2 as a possible D gene (5 bases). V was cut by 6 bases and J by 4 bases, with 40 bases left in between. Germline V lookup: CDR1 MGHRA, CDR2 YSYEKL. This CDR3 comprises 22 residues. The CDR3 region has the DNA TGCGCCAGCAGGCCAAGAAGCCGTGCGGTTAGGAAACCGGGGTCCCGTTTGTACGAGCAGTACTTC. Its protein product is CASRPRSRAVRKPGSRLYEQYF.

CDR3 sequence: CASRIAYNTGELFF. For the CDR3, the DNA is TGTGCCAGCAGAATAGCGTATAACACCGGGGAGCTGTTTTTT. The genes are TRBV27 and TRBJ2-2; D possibly corresponds to TRBD2 (5 bases). There are 14 residues in the CDR3. The V and J ends lost 6 bases and 2 bases respectively, with 10 bases between them. CDR1 is MNHEY and CDR2 is SMNVEV in the germline V gene (reference sequence).

On this clone: Other DNA sequences in the same sample also yield this CDR3. The rearrangement joins TRBV7-6 to TRBJ2-1; 7 positions match TRBD2. CDR1 and CDR2 (germline): SGHVS, FNYEAQ. The CDR3 contains 16 residues. The trim removed 1 base at V and 4 bases at J, leaving 7 bases unmatched. CDR3 nucleotides: TGTGCCAGCAGCTTAGAGGGCGGGAGCCCTTACAATGAGCAGTTCTTC. Its protein is CASSLEGGSPYNEQFF.

The chain joins TRBV10-2 to TRBJ2-3, with D uncertain. The CDR3 covers 14 residues. Per germline, CDR1 WSHSY and CDR2 SAAADI. The V and J ends lost 4 bases and 0 bases respectively, with 8 bases between them. The DNA of the CDR3 is TGCGCCAGCAGTGTGGGCTCCAGCACAGATACGCAGTATTTT. It codes for CASSVGSSTDTQYF.

The chain is built from TRBV5-1 and TRBJ2-1, with 9 bases lining up with TRBD2. The CDR3 runs 19 residues. The germline CDR1 and CDR2 sequences are SGHRS and YFSETQ. The V and J ends lost 3 bases and 4 bases, in that order; junction bases with no gene match: 17. CDR3 coding DNA: TGCGCCAGCAGCTCCTTAATACCGACTAGCGGATTACATTACAATGAGCAGTTCTTC. Translating it yields CASSSLIPTSGLHYNEQFF.

The chain links TRBV21-1 to TRBJ2-6; TRBD1 is the table's D call, not checked against the DNA. TRBV21-1 is shown as a pseudogene. CDR3 length: 17 residues. This chain's CDR3 is CASNPDRTISGANVLTF. In DNA form, the CDR3 reads TGTGCCAGCAACCCGGACAGGACGATATCTGGGGCCAACGTCCTGACTTTC.

Regarding this clone: This sample includes further DNA sequences coding for the same CDR3. The CDR3 sequence: CASSQLSALEELSTGETQYF. CDR3 sequence (DNA): TGTGCCAGCAGCCAATTATCCGCCCTAGAGGAGTTAAGTACTGGAGAGACCCAGTACTTC. The V call is TRBV16, the J call TRBJ2-5, with D unclear. CDR3 length equals 20 residues. From germline, CDR1 is KGHSY and CDR2 FQNENV. V was pared by 1 base and J by 4 bases, with 28 bases between.

This sequence joins TRBV15 and TRBJ2-1, with D tentatively TRBD1 (6 bases). This CDR3 is built from 16 residues. Germline-derived CDR1 and CDR2 are LNHNV and YYDKDF (reference sequence). V lost 1 base and J 1 base, leaving 11 bases between the germline ends. The chain's CDR3 is CATSRGQGLSYNEQFF. CDR3 DNA sequence: TGTGCCACCAGCAGAGGCCAGGGGTTATCCTACAATGAGCAGTTCTTC.

The chain employs TRBV7-6 and TRBJ2-7, with 8 nucleotides matching TRBD1. The germline V gene has CDR1 SGHVS and CDR2 FNYEAQ. This CDR3 region has 15 residues. J was trimmed by 4 bases and V by 5 bases; bases with no gene match: 10. The CDR3 sequence: CASSPGQGGIYEQYF. The CDR3 coding sequence is TGTGCCAGCAGCCCTGGACAGGGAGGTATTTACGAGCAGTACTTC.

The CDR3 nucleotides are TGTGCCAGCAGCTTAGGTATGGCCGGCTACACCTTC. It is translated as CASSLGMAGYTF. V gene TRBV7-9 combines with J gene TRBJ1-2; D ambiguous. The CDR3 sequence is 12 residues long. CDR1 is SEHNR and CDR2 is FQNEAQ in the germline V gene (reference sequence). The V end lost 1 base, the J end lost 8 bases, and 8 bases lay between the germline ends.

The rearrangement links TRBV27 to TRBJ2-5; TRBD2 might be the D (5 bases). V gave up 5 bases and J gave up 5 bases, with 15 bases separating them. Germline V gene sequence: CDR1 MNHEY, CDR2 SMNVEV (reference sequence). This CDR3 contains 14 residues. The CDR3 is CASSPTDGMETQYF. In nucleotides, the CDR3 is TGTGCCAGCAGTCCCACCGACGGGATGGAGACCCAGTACTTC.

The chain is built from TRBV6-1 and TRBJ1-2; 8 positions match TRBD1. The CDR3 is 15 amino acids. The trim removed 5 bases at V and 4 bases at J, leaving 9 bases unmatched. CDR1 is MNHNS, CDR2 SASEGT, per germline. The DNA for the CDR3 is TGTGCCAGCAGTCTTACAGGGGGGAATGGCTATGGCTACACCTTC. Amino acid sequence: CASSLTGGNGYGYTF.

The chain is built from TRBV19 and TRBJ2-2; 11 positions match TRBD1. The CDR3 runs to 16 residues. V was pared by 1 base and J by 5 bases, with 3 bases of the junction left unmatched. In germline, CDR1 is LNHDA, CDR2 SQIVND (reference sequence). The CDR3 reads CASSIVGTGGTGELFF. Here the CDR3 DNA reads TGTGCCAGTAGTATAGTTGGGACAGGGGGAACCGGGGAGCTGTTTTTT.

The chain couples TRBV7-2 to TRBJ2-2; D perhaps matches TRBD1 (6 bases). V dropped 6 bases and J dropped 4 bases, with 12 bases sitting between them. The CDR3 totals 14 residues. CDR1 and CDR2 from the germline V gene are SGHTA and FQGNSA. The CDR3 protein is CASSPGDGTGELFF. For the CDR3, the DNA is TGTGCCAGCAGTCCAGGGGATGGCACCGGGGAGCTGTTTTTT.

The chain uses TRBV5-8 and TRBJ2-1, with D unresolved. CDR1 and CDR2 (germline): SGHTS, YDEGEE. CDR3 length equals 12 residues. V was clipped by 2 bases and J by 8 bases, with 8 bases between them. The CDR3 protein is CASSFLRDEQFF. The CDR3 nucleotides read TGTGCCAGCAGCTTTCTTCGAGATGAGCAGTTCTTC.

The chain joins TRBV7-3 to TRBJ2-1; TRBD2 matches at 7 bases. The germline CDR1 and CDR2 sequences are SGHTA and FQGTGA. This CDR3 is built from 16 residues. V lost 2 bases and J lost 4; bases outside the gene matches: 8. CDR3 sequence: CASSLWAGAGYNEQFF. For the CDR3, the DNA is TGTGCCAGCAGCTTATGGGCGGGAGCGGGGTACAATGAGCAGTTCTTC.

The chain couples TRBV6-5 to TRBJ1-2; tentative D call: TRBD1 (5 bases). Trimming took off 7 bases at V and 7 bases at J, with 22 bases between the two ends. CDR3 length: 15 residues. Germline values: CDR1 MNHEY, CDR2 SVGAGI. CDR3 DNA sequence: TGTGCCAGCACCACCCGGGGGGTGATCCCCGGTGGCTACACCTTC. This codes for CASTTRGVIPGGYTF.

This chain uses TRBV29-1 with TRBJ1-5, with TRBD1 identical over 8 bases. CDR1 SQVTM and CDR2 ANQGSEA come from the germline V gene. V dropped 6 bases and J dropped 4; count of bases not matched to a gene: 11. There are 15 residues in the CDR3. The CDR3 region has the DNA TGCAGCGTCAGGACTTCGACAGGGGAAAATCAGCCCCAGCATTTT. The encoded protein is CSVRTSTGENQPQHF.

The chain recombines TRBV28 with TRBJ1-1; D may be TRBD1 (6 bases). The germline CDR1 and CDR2 sequences are MDHEN and SYDVKM. The CDR3 covers 13 residues. Trimming removed 4 bases from V and 8 bases from J, with 14 bases in between. As DNA, the CDR3 is TGTGCCAGCAGTTCCCCAGGGGCATACGAAGCTTTCTTT. Translation gives CASSSPGAYEAFF. The variable domain in full, with the rest retrieved from reference TRBV28 and TRBJ1-1, is DVKVTQSSRYLVKRTGEKVFLECVQDMDHENMFWYRQDPGLGLRLIYFSYDVKMKEKGDIPEGYSVSREKKERFSLILESASTNQTSMYLCASSSPGAYEAFFGQGTRLTVV.

The V and J genes are TRBV15 and TRBJ2-4; D is undetermined. Germline V lookup: CDR1 LNHNV, CDR2 YYDKDF (reference sequence). This CDR3 has 14 amino acids. The ends were cut back, 0 bases at V and 0 bases at J, with 3 bases in the middle. CDR3 sequence: CATSRELAKNIQYF. Written as DNA, the CDR3 is TGTGCCACCAGCAGAGAACTAGCCAAAAACATTCAGTACTTC.

The genes are TRBV10-1 and TRBJ2-2; D is possibly TRBD2 (5 bases). There are 15 residues in the CDR3. The ends were cut back, 4 bases at V and 4 bases at J, with 13 bases in the middle. Germline assignment: CDR1 WNHNN and CDR2 SYGVQD (reference sequence). The CDR3 region has the DNA TGCGCCAGCAGTGGGGATAGCGCAGGCACCGGGGAGCTGTTTTTT. Amino acid sequence: CASSGDSAGTGELFF.

This chain links TRBV25-1 with TRBJ1-1; 9 nucleotides align to TRBD1. V trimming: 2 bases; J trimming: 4 bases; junction bases outside the gene matches: 8. CDR3 size: 16 residues. Germline values: CDR1 MGHDK, CDR2 SYGVNS. CDR3 loop: CASSELTGGAGTEAFF. CDR3 nucleotide sequence: TGTGCCAGCAGTGAACTCACAGGGGGCGCTGGCACTGAAGCTTTCTTT.

This chain links TRBV28 with TRBJ2-3; 9 nucleotides agree with TRBD2. Germline-derived CDR1 and CDR2 are MDHEN and SYDVKM. V trimming: 4 bases; J trimming: 4 bases; junction bases outside the gene matches: 9. The CDR3 is 16 residues long. CDR3 in amino acids: CASSSLAGRVSDTQYF. The CDR3 bases are TGTGCCAGCAGTTCCCTAGCGGGACGGGTTTCAGATACGCAGTATTTT. The entire variable domain, with the rest obtained from reference TRBV28 and TRBJ2-3, is as follows: DVKVTQSSRYLVKRTGEKVFLECVQDMDHENMFWYRQDPGLGLRLIYFSYDVKMKEKGDIPEGYSVSREKKERFSLILESASTNQTSMYLCASSSLAGRVSDTQYFGPGTRLTVL.

The rearrangement links TRBV15 to TRBJ2-1; 7 nucleotides agree with TRBD2. The ends lost 2 bases at V and 5 bases at J; junction bases unmatched: 3. Germline V gene lookup returns CDR1 LNHNV and CDR2 YYDKDF (reference sequence). This CDR3 has 14 residues. In DNA form, the CDR3 reads TGTGCCACCAGCAGAAGGGGAGGGGACAATGAGCAGTTCTTC. Translation: CATSRRGGDNEQFF. The full variable domain, completed using reference TRBV15 and TRBJ2-1, is DAMVIQNPRYQVTQFGKPVTLSCSQTLNHNVMYWYQQKSSQAPKLLFHYYDKDFNNEADTPDNFQSRRPNTSFCFLDIRSPGLGDTAMYLCATSRRGGDNEQFFGPGTRLTVL.

The J gene is TRBJ2-7, the V gene TRBV27, with D possibly being TRBD1 (6 bases). Trimming removed 3 bases at V and 1 base at J, with 10 bases between. The length of the CDR3 is 14 residues. The germline CDR1 and CDR2 sequences are MNHEY and SMNVEV (reference sequence). The CDR3 DNA is TGTGCCAGCAGTTTCAATGGACAGTCCTACGAGCAGTACTTC. Protein product: CASSFNGQSYEQYF.

This chain joins TRBV27 and TRBJ2-3; 14 nucleotides agree with TRBD2. This CDR3 spans 18 amino acids. V dropped 3 bases and J dropped 5; count of bases not matched to a gene: 10. The germline V gene has CDR1 MNHEY and CDR2 SMNVEV (reference sequence). CDR3 residues: CASSFSGLAGAGGDTQYF. CDR3 DNA: TGTGCCAGCAGTTTCTCGGGACTAGCGGGAGCGGGTGGAGATACGCAGTATTTT.